These 20 T cell receptor beta chains share one sample of origin, sequenced in a study of PD-1 blockade in classical Hodgkin lymphoma. In every patient, relapse followed autologous stem cell transplantation, while exposure to brentuximab vedotin differed. Assay: immunoSEQ multiplex PCR; the TCRdb copy retains only in-frame clones and omits some. The data show roughly 28,000 clones, 70% seen once. This specimen was peripheral blood mononuclear cells (PBMCs), taken before the second cycle of nivolumab. The receptors come from a human donor with classical Hodgkin lymphoma.

This clone occurred a few times. The rearrangement links TRBV18 to TRBJ2-2, with 9 positions matching TRBD1. Germline assignment: CDR1 KGHSH and CDR2 LQKENI. The CDR3 runs to 16 residues. The trim removed 3 bases at V and 5 bases at J, leaving 7 bases unmatched. The CDR3 DNA is TGTGCCAGCTCACCGGCCACAGGGGGCGCAACCGGGGAGCTGTTTTTT. Protein product: CASSPATGGATGELFF.

This clone is termed medium-sized. The chain links TRBV27 to TRBJ2-7; 9 bases are a match to TRBD1. The CDR3 has 14 amino acids. Trimming cost V 6 bases and J 1 base; bases outside gene matches: 4. The germline gives CDR1 MNHEY, CDR2 SMNVEV (reference sequence). The CDR3: CASRTGQGSYEQYV. CDR3 bases: TGTGCCAGCAGAACGGGACAGGGATCCTACGAGCAGTACGTC.

The chain joins TRBV2 to TRBJ1-1, with no clear D. The CDR3 consists of 14 residues. V lost 4 bases and J lost 1, with 10 bases in between. Germline V gene lookup returns CDR1 SNHLY and CDR2 FYNNEI. CDR3 sequence: CASSVWVGNTEAFF. CDR3 sequence (DNA): TGTGCCAGCAGTGTATGGGTCGGGAACACTGAAGCTTTCTTT.

The chain recombines TRBV18 with TRBJ1-2; D gene ambiguous. This CDR3 has 13 residues. Per the germline V gene, CDR1 is KGHSH and CDR2 is LQKENI. The germline V and J ends were trimmed by 3 bases and 3 bases, with 8 bases remaining between them. DNA for the CDR3: TGTGCCAGCTCACCGGCTCGCGACTATGGCTACACCTTC. This translates into CASSPARDYGYTF.

The V call is TRBV7-2, the J call TRBJ1-3; the D gene is possibly TRBD1 (5 bases). V dropped 5 bases and J dropped 2 bases, with 13 bases sitting between them. This CDR3 is 15 amino acids long. Germline V gene data show CDR1 as SGHTA and CDR2 as FQGNSA. The CDR3 bases are TGTGCCAGCAGCCCCCCGGGGGTGACTGGAAACACCATATATTTT. Protein: CASSPPGVTGNTIYF.

The rearrangement joins TRBV5-6 to TRBJ2-5; 7 bases match TRBD1. The CDR3 extends over 15 amino acids. Germline CDR1 reads SGHDT; CDR2 reads YYEEEE. V shed 2 bases, J shed 1 base, and the junction held 5 bases outside the gene matches. The CDR3 spells CASSFMDRSQETQYF. The CDR3 DNA reads TGTGCCAGCAGCTTTATGGACAGGAGCCAAGAGACCCAGTACTTC.

This clone showed up just once. This chain's CDR3 is CASSSLGFSYNEQFF. CDR3 nucleotides: TGTGCCAGCAGCTCACTAGGGTTCTCCTACAATGAGCAGTTCTTC. The chain recombines TRBV7-9 with TRBJ2-1; perhaps TRBD2 as D (5 bases). Trimming left V 4 bases short and J 0 bases short, with 10 bases between. The CDR3 has 15 amino acids. Germline CDR1 is SEHNR and CDR2 is FQNEAQ (reference sequence).

This clone was seen a handful of times. This chain joins TRBV28 and TRBJ2-7, with 12 nucleotides matching TRBD1. The CDR3 consists of 15 residues. The J segment lost 9 bases and the V segment lost 3 bases, leaving 9 bases of the junction unmatched. Per germline, CDR1 MDHEN and CDR2 SYDVKM. CDR3 coding DNA: TGTGCCAGCAGTTTCGCGGGACAGGGGGCTGGGGGGCAGTACTTC. Amino acid sequence: CASSFAGQGAGGQYF.

The rearrangement joins TRBV19 to TRBJ2-6; 9 bases are a match to TRBD1. The CDR3 totals 15 residues. V shed 7 bases, J shed 2 bases, and the junction held 3 bases outside the gene matches. The V gene's germline CDR1 is LNHDA and CDR2 SQIVND (reference sequence). The CDR3 DNA reads TGTGCCAGTACCAGGACAGGGGCTGGGGCCAACGTCCTGACTTTC. This translates into CASTRTGAGANVLTF.

The chain uses TRBV18 and TRBJ2-7; 9 nucleotides agree with TRBD2. CDR3 length: 18 amino acids. Germline V CDR1 and CDR2: KGHSH, LQKENI. V lost 2 bases and J lost 3; bases outside the gene matches: 14. The CDR3 is CASSPGSPLLREGYEQYF. DNA of the CDR3: TGTGCCAGCTCACCAGGCAGCCCGCTTTTGCGGGAGGGCTACGAGCAGTACTTC.

The rearrangement links TRBV7-6 to TRBJ1-6; D call uncertain. The CDR3 has 14 amino acids. V lost 0 bases and J lost 7, with 7 bases in between. Germline V gives CDR1 SGHVS, CDR2 FNYEAQ. The CDR3: CASSLAEGNSPLHF. The CDR3 DNA is TGTGCCAGCAGCTTAGCGGAGGGAAATTCACCCCTCCACTTT.

The gene calls are TRBV5-6 and TRBJ1-1; 7 bases match TRBD1. J gave up 4 bases and V 4 bases, and 7 bases lay outside the gene matches. The CDR3 contains 14 residues. CDR1 is SGHDT and CDR2 is YYEEEE in the germline V gene. For the CDR3, the DNA is TGTGCCAGCAGCCCGGACCAGGGGGGCACTGAAGCTTTCTTT. It yields the protein CASSPDQGGTEAFF.

The CDR3 DNA reads as TGTGCCAGCAGTTACACCGACAGTAATAATTCACCCCTCCACTTT. Protein sequence: CASSYTDSNNSPLHF. The genes are TRBV6-5 and TRBJ1-6, with D maybe TRBD1 (5 bases). CDR1 and CDR2 (germline): MNHEY, SVGAGI. This CDR3 region has 15 residues. V lost 2 bases and J lost 5, with 10 bases in between.

In this sample, this clone turned up once. This chain links TRBV20-1 with TRBJ1-2; D is undetermined. V lost 5 bases and J 7 bases, leaving 8 bases between the germline ends. The CDR3 covers 10 residues. Per germline, CDR1 DFQATT and CDR2 SNEGSKA (reference sequence). The CDR3 nucleotides are TGCAGTGCTCCGGGGAGTGGCTACACCTTC. Its protein product is CSAPGSGYTF.

The chain combines TRBV4-1 with TRBJ2-4, with D possibly TRBD2 on 5 matching bases. V shed 0 bases and J shed 12 bases, with 12 bases lying between them. The CDR3 sequence is 13 residues long. Germline loops: CDR1 MGHRA, CDR2 YSYEKL. This CDR3 reads CASSQDLAVYQYF. CDR3 nucleotides: TGCGCCAGCAGCCAAGATCTAGCAGTCTATCAGTACTTC.

V usage is TRBV30 and J usage is TRBJ2-3; D is uncertain. CDR1 and CDR2 (germline): GTSNPN, SVGIG (reference sequence). This CDR3 has 12 residues. V lost 2 bases and J 0 bases, leaving 3 bases between the germline ends. The CDR3 nucleotides are TGTGCCTGGAGTCTAAGCACAGATACGCAGTATTTT. Translating it yields CAWSLSTDTQYF. The full variable domain, with the rest looked up from reference TRBV30 and TRBJ2-3, is SQTIHQWPATLVQPVGSPLSLECTVEGTSNPNLYWYRQAAGRGLQLLFYSVGIGQISSEVPQNLSASRPQDRQFILSSKKLLLSDSGFYLCAWSLSTDTQYFGPGTRLTVL.

The chain combines TRBV28 with TRBJ1-6; TRBD1 might be the D (5 bases). The V end was cut by 7 bases, the J end by 7 bases, with 5 bases between. Germline V lookup: CDR1 MDHEN, CDR2 SYDVKM. This CDR3 region has 11 residues. The CDR3 region has the DNA TGTGCCAGCAAGGGGAATTCACCCCTCCACTTT. It yields the protein CASKGNSPLHF.

In its sample, this clone was seen a few times. The rearrangement links TRBV10-3 to TRBJ1-6, with TRBD1 matching 10 bases. The CDR3 is 15 residues long. Germline V lookup: CDR1 ENHRY, CDR2 SYGVKD. Germline trimming cut 10 bases from V and 4 bases from J; bases unmatched to any gene: 7. Here the CDR3 DNA reads TGTGCCACAAACCGGGACAGGGGTTATAATTCACCCCTCCACTTT. It yields the protein CATNRDRGYNSPLHF.

The rearrangement uses TRBV28 and TRBJ1-5; D may be TRBD1 (5 bases). Trimming cost V 2 bases and J 5 bases, with 7 bases left between them. The CDR3 is made up of 13 amino acids. The germline V gene encodes CDR1 MDHEN and CDR2 SYDVKM. The chain's CDR3 is CASSLGGDQPQHF. CDR3 DNA sequence: TGTGCCAGCAGTTTAGGGGGAGATCAGCCCCAGCATTTT.

The rearrangement links TRBV5-6 to TRBJ2-7; the D is unclear. The CDR3 is 13 residues long. Trimming removed 0 bases from V and 4 bases from J, with 8 bases in between. Germline V lookup: CDR1 SGHDT, CDR2 YYEEEE. CDR3 sequence: CASSLGGFYEQYV. The DNA of the CDR3 is TGTGCCAGCAGCTTGGGTGGGTTTTACGAGCAGTACGTC.